The present entry profiles one T cell receptor (beta chain) with its context. Its antigen is currently not known. No base quality values were provided; no much bigger clone lies one nucleotide off. This entry comes from a study of chronic HIV infection and antiretroviral therapy (dated by TCRdb to the mid-2010s). The library was prepared using 5' RACE. Sequencing used an Illumina MiSeq. TCRdb reprocessed the public reads (quality trimming at Q25 with fastp, clone calling with MiXCR) and kept in-frame beta chains. Merged by CDR3 protein, the rows form single entries marked with the most common genes and DNA. The sample includes 45,000 to 60,000 distinct CDR3 sequences, with about 18% observed a single time. The ten largest account for under 3.5% of the sample. The germline V gene provides CDR1 SGHRS and CDR2 YFSETQ. The CDR3 measures 13 amino acids from cysteine to phenylalanine. The retained sequence is limited to the CDR3, 39 bases, with the frame set at the first base. Trimming takes 5 bases from V and 2 bases from J, and the germline ends sit 7 bases apart.

This sequence originates from an adult who had HIV and had not received antiretroviral therapy, or was an uninfected healthy control (not recorded which). Sequencing was done on a sample of peripheral blood. In this chain, TRBV5-1 is recombined with TRBJ1-4, and the D gene may be TRBD1, 5 bases matching. Here is the DNA: TGCGCCAGCAGTAAGGGGACTAATGAAAAACTGTTTTTT. The encoded protein is CASSKGTNEKLFF.